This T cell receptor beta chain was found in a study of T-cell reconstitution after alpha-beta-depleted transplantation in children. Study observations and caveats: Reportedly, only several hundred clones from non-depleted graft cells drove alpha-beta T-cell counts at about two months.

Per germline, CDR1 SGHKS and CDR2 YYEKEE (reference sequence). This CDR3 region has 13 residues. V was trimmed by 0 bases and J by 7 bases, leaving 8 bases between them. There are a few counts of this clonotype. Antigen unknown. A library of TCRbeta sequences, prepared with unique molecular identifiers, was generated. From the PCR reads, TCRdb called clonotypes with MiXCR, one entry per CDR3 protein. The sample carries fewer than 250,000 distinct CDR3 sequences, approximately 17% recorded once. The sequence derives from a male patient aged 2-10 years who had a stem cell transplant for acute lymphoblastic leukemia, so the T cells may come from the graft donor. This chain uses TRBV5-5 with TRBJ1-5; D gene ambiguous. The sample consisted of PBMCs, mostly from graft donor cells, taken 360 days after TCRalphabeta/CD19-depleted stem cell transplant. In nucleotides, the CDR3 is TGTGCCAGCAGCTTGGTGTTGGGGCAGCCCCAGCATTTT. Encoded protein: CASSLVLGQPQHF.